The clone carrying this T cell receptor beta chain was seen a single time. The sample originates from a study of T cells after somatic rescue of genetic block. Some clones are missing from TCRdb's copy, which holds only in-frame ones; the method was immunoSEQ multiplex PCR. The sample holds fewer than 150,000 clones, about 89% seen once. The CDR3 runs 13 residues. The germline gives CDR1 ENHRY, CDR2 SYGVKD. Between the trimmed V and J ends, which lost 7 bases and 3 bases, there was a span of 12 bases. The TCR was taken from a woman between 18 and 30 years old. Sequencing used peripheral blood mononuclear cells (PBMCs). The genes are TRBV10-3 and TRBJ1-1; D is unresolved. CDR3 sequence reads: CAITSREDTEAFF. CDR3 in DNA: TGTGCCATCACCTCGAGAGAGGACACTGAAGCTTTCTTT.